These 26 T cell receptor beta chains share one sample of origin, sequenced in a study of blood T cell repertoires in COVID-19. Only in-frame clones appear in the TCRdb table, and some are missing; sequencing was by immunoSEQ multiplex PCR. The sample lists 80,000 to 100,000 clones, under 80% occurring once. The sequencing input was peripheral blood. These receptors originate from a man in his sixties or seventies with COVID-19, enrolled during active disease.

This sequence joins TRBV6-6 and TRBJ1-5, with TRBD1 identical over 9 bases. The CDR3 has 23 residues. The germline CDR1 and CDR2 sequences are MNHNY and SVGAGI (reference sequence). V dropped 5 bases and J dropped 3; count of bases not matched to a gene: 29. The CDR3 coding sequence is TGTGCCAGCAGTCTACCCAACCACCGGGACAGGGACCCGGGGGAATATATCAATCAGCCCCAGCATTTT. Translating it yields CASSLPNHRDRDPGEYINQPQHF.

This chain joins TRBV27 and TRBJ1-4; 8 positions match TRBD1. The trim removed 6 bases at V and 5 bases at J, leaving 8 bases unmatched. Germline V gives CDR1 MNHEY, CDR2 SMNVEV (reference sequence). The CDR3 covers 15 residues. CDR3 DNA: TGTGCCAGCAGCCCGAGGACAGGGAGAAATGAAAAACTGTTTTTT. Encoded protein: CASSPRTGRNEKLFF. The complete variable domain, with remaining parts taken from reference TRBV27 and TRBJ1-4, reads EAQVTQNPRYLITVTGKKLTVTCSQNMNHEYMSWYRQDPGLGLRQIYYSMNVEVTDKGDVPEGYKVSRKEKRNFPLILESPSPNQTSLYFCASSPRTGRNEKLFFGSGTQLSVL.

The CDR3 loop is CASSPRQDLSYEQYF. The CDR3 DNA reads TGTGCCAGCAGCCCTCGACAGGACCTCTCCTACGAGCAGTACTTC. The chain links TRBV7-2 to TRBJ2-7; weak D call: TRBD1 (6 bases). This CDR3 region has 15 residues. The germline V and J ends were trimmed by 5 bases and 0 bases, with 14 bases remaining between them. Germline CDR1 is SGHTA and CDR2 is FQGNSA.

This chain links TRBV5-1 with TRBJ2-7; 9 positions match TRBD2. J was trimmed by 0 bases and V by 3 bases; bases with no gene match: 7. Germline-derived CDR1 and CDR2 are SGHRS and YFSETQ. The CDR3 consists of 16 residues. CDR3 in amino acids: CASSWTTSGSSYEQYF. The CDR3, as DNA: TGCGCCAGCAGCTGGACTACTAGCGGGTCCTCCTACGAGCAGTACTTC.

The rearrangement links TRBV18 to TRBJ2-5, with D tentatively TRBD1 (6 bases). The germline V gene has CDR1 KGHSH and CDR2 LQKENI. Trimming left V 6 bases short and J 4 bases short, with 15 bases between. This CDR3 contains 14 residues. CDR3 region: CASSLRGRLETQYF. The CDR3 region has the DNA TGTGCCAGCTCCCTCAGGGGCCGGCTAGAGACCCAGTACTTC. Variable domain in full (rest from reference TRBV18 and TRBJ2-5): NAGVMQNPRHLVRRRGQEARLRCSPMKGHSHVYWYRQLPEEGLKFMVYLQKENIIDESGMPKERFSAEFPKEGPSILRIQQVVRGDSAAYFCASSLRGRLETQYFGPGTRLLVL.

CDR3 sequence: CASSDGGSNQPQHF. Here the CDR3 DNA reads TGTGCCAGCAGCGACGGGGGTAGCAATCAGCCCCAGCATTTT. The chain has TRBV6-2 or TRBV6-3 and TRBJ1-5, with a weak D call TRBD1 (5 bases). The germline V gene encodes CDR1 MNHEY and CDR2 SVGEGT. The CDR3 has 14 residues. The V end was cut by 6 bases, the J end by 0 bases, with 9 bases between.

This sequence joins TRBV5-4 and TRBJ2-2; D possibly corresponds to TRBD2 (5 bases). V gave up 2 bases and J gave up 4 bases, with 9 bases separating them. The CDR3 runs to 14 residues. Germline CDR1 is SGHNT and CDR2 is YYREEE (reference sequence). CDR3 bases: TGTGCCAGCAGCTTCGATCGGGGCACCGGGGAGCTGTTTTTT. Its translation: CASSFDRGTGELFF.

V gene TRBV27 combines with J gene TRBJ2-3; 14 bases match TRBD2. V lost 4 bases to trimming and J lost 4 bases; unmatched junction nucleotides: 7. The CDR3 contains 17 residues. Germline lookup yields CDR1 MNHEY and CDR2 SMNVEV (reference sequence). The CDR3 DNA reads as TGTGCCAGCAGTTCGTCCCGGACTAGCGGGAGGCCAGATACGCAGTATTTT. As protein: CASSSSRTSGRPDTQYF.

The rearrangement links TRBV7-3 to TRBJ2-1; possibly TRBD2 for D (5 bases). The germline V gene has CDR1 SGHTA and CDR2 FQGTGA. V lost 4 bases and J 0 bases, leaving 7 bases between the germline ends. The length of the CDR3 is 14 residues. The CDR3 region is CASSSTNSYNEQFF. CDR3 sequence (DNA): TGTGCCAGCAGCTCGACTAACTCCTACAATGAGCAGTTCTTC.

The CDR3 nucleotides read TGTGCCACCTTCCCTGGAAACACCATATATTTT. Protein product: CATFPGNTIYF. V and J are TRBV28 and TRBJ1-3; D remains unclear. CDR1 and CDR2 (germline): MDHEN, SYDVKM. V dropped 10 bases and J dropped 2 bases, with 6 bases sitting between them. The CDR3 is 11 residues long.

The J gene is TRBJ2-6, the V gene TRBV28; a weak D match, TRBD1 (5 bases). Germline V CDR1 and CDR2: MDHEN, SYDVKM. The CDR3 contains 17 residues. V lost 3 bases to trimming and J lost 0 bases, with 12 bases between them. The CDR3 DNA sequence: TGTGCCAGCAGTTTGGGTGGGGCGATCTCTGGGGCCAACGTCCTGACTTTC. It codes for CASSLGGAISGANVLTF.

This clone was observed many times. The chain is built from TRBV4-3 and TRBJ1-5; 7 nucleotides align to TRBD1. Germline CDR1 is LGHNA and CDR2 is YSLEER. V lost 0 bases to trimming and J lost 0 bases; unmatched junction nucleotides: 8. The CDR3 has 18 amino acids. The chain's CDR3 is CASSQDIRGRYSNQPQHF. Written as DNA, the CDR3 is TGCGCCAGCAGCCAAGACATCAGGGGGAGATATAGCAATCAGCCCCAGCATTTT.

This clone has a handful of counts. The chain joins TRBV10-3 to TRBJ2-3; possible D gene TRBD1, 6 bases. The CDR3 has 15 residues. Germline V gives CDR1 ENHRY, CDR2 SYGVKD. Trimming stripped 10 bases from V and 2 bases from J, with 19 bases between. The CDR3 here is CATTRQAKPTDTQYF. The CDR3 DNA sequence: TGTGCCACCACTAGACAGGCCAAACCCACAGATACGCAGTATTTT.

The chain uses TRBV5-1 and TRBJ2-1; D gene ambiguous. This CDR3 comprises 14 residues. Per the germline V gene, CDR1 is SGHRS and CDR2 is YFSETQ. V was shortened by 4 bases and J by 6 bases, with 14 bases between the two germline ends. This CDR3 is CASSNGYTPNEQFF. The CDR3 DNA reads as TGCGCCAGCAGCAACGGGTACACCCCCAATGAGCAGTTCTTC.

The V call is TRBV20-1, the J call TRBJ1-2, with D tentatively TRBD1 (6 bases). The CDR3 contains 12 residues. Trimming cost V 3 bases and J 7 bases, with 12 bases left between them. Germline loops: CDR1 DFQATT, CDR2 SNEGSKA (reference sequence). CDR3 protein: CSASGGVVGYTF. The CDR3, as DNA: TGCAGTGCTAGTGGGGGCGTGGTTGGCTACACCTTC.

The chain employs TRBV18 and TRBJ1-1, with D perhaps matching TRBD1 (6 bases). This CDR3 region has 16 residues. The V end was cut by 6 bases, the J end by 6 bases, with 23 bases between. In germline, CDR1 is KGHSH, CDR2 LQKENI. The CDR3 nucleotides are TGTGCCAGCTCCGTCCGACAGGTCCCTAACGGCGCTGAAGCTTTCTTT. It is translated as CASSVRQVPNGAEAFF.

The chain is built from TRBV10-3 and TRBJ2-1, with no clear D. CDR3 length equals 16 residues. The V end lost 0 bases, the J end lost 0 bases, and 9 bases lay between the germline ends. The germline V gene encodes CDR1 ENHRY and CDR2 SYGVKD. CDR3 region: CAISESPRGSYNEQFF. CDR3 nucleotide sequence: TGTGCCATCAGTGAGTCGCCCCGCGGCTCCTACAATGAGCAGTTCTTC.

This chain uses TRBV5-1 with TRBJ1-4; the D gene is possibly TRBD1 (5 bases). Germline CDR1 SGHRS, CDR2 YFSETQ. Between the trimmed V and J ends, which lost 3 bases and 7 bases, there was a span of 13 bases. This CDR3 contains 14 residues. CDR3 nucleotides: TGCGCCAGCAGCTCAGGGCCCCCCGGTGAAAAACTGTTTTTT. Encoded protein: CASSSGPPGEKLFF.

J is TRBJ2-7 and V is TRBV6-5, with TRBD2 matching 9 bases. V lost 6 bases and J lost 3; bases outside the gene matches: 3. CDR1 is MNHEY and CDR2 is SVGAGI in the germline V gene. The CDR3 loop spans 13 amino acids. The CDR3 spells CASSRTSVYEQYF. The DNA of the CDR3 is TGTGCCAGCAGCCGGACTAGCGTCTACGAGCAGTACTTC.

The chain recombines TRBV18 with TRBJ2-3; D is unclear. Germline V gene sequence: CDR1 KGHSH, CDR2 LQKENI. Trimming took 2 bases from V and 2 from J, leaving 14 bases between them. The CDR3 has 16 amino acids. The CDR3 region is CASSPAVLDNTDTQYF. The CDR3 coding sequence is TGTGCCAGCTCACCAGCGGTGCTAGATAACACAGATACGCAGTATTTT.

The chain recombines TRBV27 with TRBJ1-1; 10 bases map to TRBD1. The CDR3 consists of 18 residues. With V trimmed by 3 bases and J by 0 bases, 10 bases remained unmatched. CDR1 and CDR2 from the germline V gene are MNHEY and SMNVEV (reference sequence). The CDR3 here is CASSFLGQGKGMNTEAFF. CDR3 nucleotides: TGTGCCAGCAGTTTTTTGGGACAGGGGAAGGGGATGAACACTGAAGCTTTCTTT.

The V and J genes are TRBV6-1 and TRBJ2-7; 7 bases are a match to TRBD1. Germline CDR1 and CDR2: MNHNS and SASEGT. V was clipped by 0 bases and J by 3 bases; unmatched bases: 2. The CDR3 sequence is 14 residues long. The DNA for the CDR3 is TGTGCCAGCAGTGAAGCTGGGACAGTCTACGAGCAGTACTTC. It specifies CASSEAGTVYEQYF.

This clone has a handful of counts. V is TRBV18 and J is TRBJ2-1; the match to TRBD2 covers 9 bases. V dropped 2 bases and J dropped 5; count of bases not matched to a gene: 4. The CDR3 is made up of 15 amino acids. Germline CDR1 reads KGHSH; CDR2 reads LQKENI. CDR3 sequence (DNA): TGTGCCAGCTCACCATTGACTAGCGGTGACAATGAGCAGTTCTTC. Its translation: CASSPLTSGDNEQFF.

V usage is TRBV30 and J usage is TRBJ2-7; 8 bases are a match to TRBD1. Per germline, CDR1 GTSNPN and CDR2 SVGIG (reference sequence). This CDR3 has 16 amino acids. V lost 4 bases to trimming and J lost 6 bases; unmatched junction nucleotides: 17. CDR3 protein: CAWNQVSRTGSAEQYF. The CDR3, as DNA: TGTGCCTGGAACCAGGTAAGTCGGACAGGGTCGGCCGAGCAGTACTTC.

V usage is TRBV7-3 and J usage is TRBJ2-3; 8 bases line up with TRBD2. The trim removed 0 bases at V and 4 bases at J, leaving 9 bases unmatched. Germline loops: CDR1 SGHTA, CDR2 FQGTGA. This CDR3 is built from 17 residues. The CDR3 nucleotides are TGTGCCAGCAGCTTAACGCTTAAGCGGGAGTGGGCAGATACGCAGTATTTT. Amino acids: CASSLTLKREWADTQYF.

The chain is built from TRBV6-1 and TRBJ2-7, with a tentative D call TRBD2 (7 bases). Germline values: CDR1 MNHNS, CDR2 SASEGT. Trimming stripped 2 bases from V and 2 bases from J, with 13 bases between. The CDR3 loop spans 15 amino acids. The chain's CDR3 is CASSEWWEGAYEQYF. The CDR3 nucleotides read TGTGCCAGCAGTGAATGGTGGGAGGGGGCCTACGAGCAGTACTTC.